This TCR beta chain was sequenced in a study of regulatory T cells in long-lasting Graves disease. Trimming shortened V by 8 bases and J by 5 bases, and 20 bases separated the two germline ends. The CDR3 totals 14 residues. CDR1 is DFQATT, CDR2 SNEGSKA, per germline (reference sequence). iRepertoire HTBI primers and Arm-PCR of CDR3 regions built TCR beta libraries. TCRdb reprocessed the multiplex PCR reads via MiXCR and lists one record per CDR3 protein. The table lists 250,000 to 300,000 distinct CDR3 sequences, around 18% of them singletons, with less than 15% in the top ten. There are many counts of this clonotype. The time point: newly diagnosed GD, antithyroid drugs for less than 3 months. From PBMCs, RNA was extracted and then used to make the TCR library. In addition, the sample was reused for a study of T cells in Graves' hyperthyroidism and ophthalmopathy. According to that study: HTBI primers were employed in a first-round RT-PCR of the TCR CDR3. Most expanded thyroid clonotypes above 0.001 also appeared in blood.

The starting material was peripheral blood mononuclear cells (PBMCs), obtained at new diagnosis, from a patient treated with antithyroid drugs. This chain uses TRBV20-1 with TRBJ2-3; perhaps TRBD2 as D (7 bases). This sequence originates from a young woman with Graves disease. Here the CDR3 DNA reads TGCAGTACCCCAGCCCGGGGGGCGGTAGATACGCAGTATTTT. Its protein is CSTPARGAVDTQYF.